These T cell receptor beta chains were read from a single sample in a study of pediatric ulcerative colitis. Profiling relied on immunoSEQ multiplex PCR, and the TCRdb table lists in-frame clones only, not all of them. The sample has about 36,000 clones; less than 80% are singletons. The sequenced sample consisted of gut tissue. These receptors were taken from a boy between 10 and 17 years old with moderate ulcerative colitis. CDR3s include the opening cysteine and the closing phenylalanine or tryptophan. The D gene is left open where the match is weak. Not every row has a clone size; where given, it reads once, few, many or a size class.

j_gene,v_gene,d_gene,abundance,CDR3aa,CDR3nt
TRBJ1-6,TRBV10-3,TRBD1,.,CAISRGQQNSPLHF,TGTGCCATCAGTAGGGGACAGCAGAATTCACCCCTCCACTTT
TRBJ2-7,TRBV11-2,TRBD1,.,CASSLQDRGTEQYF,TGTGCCAGCAGCTTACAGGACAGGGGGACCGAGCAGTACTTC
TRBJ2-1,TRBV7-3,.,.,CASSPTPDRIYNEQFF,TGTGCCAGCAGCCCGACCCCTGACAGGATCTACAATGAGCAGTTCTTC
TRBJ2-3,TRBV5-1,TRBD2,.,CASSFGGRATDTQYF,TGCGCCAGCAGCTTTGGCGGGAGGGCCACGGATACGCAGTATTTT
TRBJ2-1,TRBV6-5,TRBD1,.,CASSTGTGHRNEQFF,TGTGCCAGCAGCACCGGGACAGGGCATCGCAATGAGCAGTTCTTC
TRBJ2-7,TRBV14,.,.,CASSHFGSSYEQYF,TGTGCCAGCAGCCATTTTGGGAGCTCCTACGAGCAGTACTTC
TRBJ2-1,TRBV7-8,TRBD1,.,CASNPRDRKYNEQFF,TGTGCCAGCAACCCCCGGGACAGAAAGTACAATGAGCAGTTCTTC
TRBJ2-7,TRBV11-2,.,.,CASSEGLTGVGYEQYF,TGTGCCAGCAGCGAAGGTTTGACCGGGGTCGGATACGAGCAGTACTTC
TRBJ2-2,TRBV19,TRBD1,.,CASTFTGVGTGELFF,TGTGCCAGTACCTTCACAGGGGTGGGCACCGGGGAGCTGTTTTTT
TRBJ1-5,TRBV4-3,.,.,CASSPGGVGNQPQHF,TGCGCCAGCAGCCCCGGAGGGGTCGGCAATCAGCCCCAGCATTTT
TRBJ2-7,TRBV11-2,TRBD1,.,CASTSTGGPTEQYF,TGTGCCAGCACCTCGACAGGGGGTCCTACAGAGCAGTACTTC
TRBJ2-7,TRBV28,.,.,CASSGGGTPYEQYF,TGTGCCAGCAGTGGAGGGGGGACTCCCTACGAGCAGTACTTC
TRBJ2-7,TRBV9,TRBD1,.,CASSVGNRGNEQYF,TGTGCCAGCAGCGTAGGGAACAGGGGCAACGAGCAGTACTTC
TRBJ1-5,TRBV6-6,.,.,CASRENQPQHF,TGTGCCAGCAGGGAAAATCAGCCCCAGCATTTT
TRBJ2-2,TRBV2,.,.,CASSVREQTGELFF,TGTGCCAGCAGTGTCCGGGAGCAAACCGGGGAGCTGTTTTTT
TRBJ2-5,TRBV27,.,.,CASSPERTPLKTQYF,TGTGCCAGCAGCCCAGAGAGGACACCATTAAAGACCCAGTACTTC
TRBJ2-7,TRBV9,.,few,CASSLNGYEQYF,TGTGCCAGCAGTCTAAACGGCTACGAGCAGTACTTC
TRBJ2-5,TRBV9,.,.,CASSVGQREETQYF,TGTGCCAGCAGCGTCGGACAGCGAGAAGAGACCCAGTACTTC
TRBJ2-1,TRBV20-1,.,few,CSAGPAIEQFF,TGCAGTGCGGGGCCAGCGATTGAGCAGTTCTTC
TRBJ1-3,TRBV4-1,.,.,CASSQDNGWGTGNTIYF,TGCGCCAGCAGCCAAGATAATGGTTGGGGAACTGGAAACACCATATATTTT
TRBJ2-5,TRBV5-1,TRBD2,.,CASSLGGGSQETQYF,TGCGCCAGCAGCTTGGGGGGAGGGTCCCAAGAGACCCAGTACTTC
TRBJ1-1,TRBV28,.,.,CASSLRGDEAFF,TGTGCCAGCAGTTTGAGGGGAGATGAAGCTTTCTTT
TRBJ1-2,TRBV28,TRBD1,.,CASSGGQGRRGYTF,TGTGCCAGCAGTGGCGGACAGGGGAGAAGAGGCTACACCTTC
TRBJ2-1,TRBV5-1,.,.,CASSLEAGQSYNEQFF,TGCGCCAGCAGCTTGGAAGCGGGCCAATCCTACAATGAGCAGTTCTTC
TRBJ2-1,TRBV7-6,.,.,CASSQAVPSSYNEQFF,TGTGCCAGCAGCCAGGCGGTGCCGAGCTCCTACAATGAGCAGTTCTTC
TRBJ1-1,TRBV7-6,.,once,CASSYEGNTEAFF,TGTGCCAGCAGCTATGAGGGAAACACTGAAGCTTTCTTT
TRBJ1-5,TRBV4-1,TRBD1,few,CASSQGTGERQPQHF,TGCGCCAGCAGCCAGGGAACAGGGGAACGCCAGCCCCAGCATTTT
TRBJ2-1,TRBV27,.,.,CASSLTFYNEQFF,TGTGCCAGCAGTTTGACCTTCTACAATGAGCAGTTCTTC
TRBJ2-7,TRBV21-1,.,few,CASSKRRREGSYEQYF,TGTGCCAGCAGCAAGCGCCGTCGGGAGGGTTCCTACGAGCAGTACTTC
TRBJ2-7,TRBV28,.,.,CASSSHYEQYF,TGTGCCAGCAGTTCTCATTACGAGCAGTACTTC
TRBJ1-2,TRBV7-8,.,.,CASSFRGDYGYTF,TGTGCCAGCAGCTTTCGGGGGGACTATGGCTACACCTTC
TRBJ2-7,TRBV14,.,once,CASRGTGLWEQYF,TGTGCCAGCAGAGGGACTGGCCTCTGGGAGCAGTACTTC
TRBJ2-4,TRBV7-2,.,.,CASSFGQKNIQYF,TGTGCCAGCAGCTTCGGACAGAAAAACATTCAGTACTTC
TRBJ1-1,TRBV28,TRBD1,few,CASSRDRTTTEAFF,TGTGCCAGCAGTAGGGACAGGACGACCACTGAAGCTTTCTTT
TRBJ2-7,TRBV4-1,.,few,CASSRVPTLEQYF,TGCGCCAGCAGCCGGGTCCCCACACTCGAGCAGTACTTC
TRBJ2-7,TRBV6-1,TRBD1,.,CASSSDRYSYEQYF,TGTGCCAGCTCCTCGGACAGGTACTCCTACGAGCAGTACTTC
TRBJ2-7,TRBV11-2,.,.,CASSPYRVSSYEQYF,TGTGCCAGCAGCCCCTACCGCGTTAGCTCCTACGAGCAGTACTTC
TRBJ2-1,TRBV9,.,.,CASSVDPNSYNEQFF,TGTGCCAGCAGCGTAGACCCCAACTCCTACAATGAGCAGTTCTTC
TRBJ2-5,TRBV5-4,TRBD1,.,CASSPGGTGETQYF,TGTGCCAGCAGCCCAGGGGGTACGGGAGAGACCCAGTACTTC
TRBJ1-5,TRBV6-1,.,.,CASSEYRDQPQHF,TGTGCCAGCAGTGAGTATAGGGATCAGCCCCAGCATTTT
TRBJ2-3,TRBV5-8,.,.,CASSFGPTDTQYF,TGTGCCAGCAGCTTCGGGCCCACAGATACGCAGTATTTT
TRBJ2-7,TRBV5-1,.,.,CASSLVGRGLEEQYF,TGCGCCAGCAGCTTGGTAGGCAGGGGATTGGAAGAGCAGTACTTC
TRBJ1-2,TRBV27,TRBD1,.,CASTPAGTGNYGYTF,TGTGCCAGCACTCCCGCCGGGACAGGGAACTATGGCTACACCTTC
TRBJ2-1,TRBV5-1,TRBD2,.,CASSLGVGLAGQTKQNEQFF,TGCGCCAGCAGCTTGGGAGTGGGGCTAGCGGGGCAGACTAAGCAGAATGAGCAGTTCTTC